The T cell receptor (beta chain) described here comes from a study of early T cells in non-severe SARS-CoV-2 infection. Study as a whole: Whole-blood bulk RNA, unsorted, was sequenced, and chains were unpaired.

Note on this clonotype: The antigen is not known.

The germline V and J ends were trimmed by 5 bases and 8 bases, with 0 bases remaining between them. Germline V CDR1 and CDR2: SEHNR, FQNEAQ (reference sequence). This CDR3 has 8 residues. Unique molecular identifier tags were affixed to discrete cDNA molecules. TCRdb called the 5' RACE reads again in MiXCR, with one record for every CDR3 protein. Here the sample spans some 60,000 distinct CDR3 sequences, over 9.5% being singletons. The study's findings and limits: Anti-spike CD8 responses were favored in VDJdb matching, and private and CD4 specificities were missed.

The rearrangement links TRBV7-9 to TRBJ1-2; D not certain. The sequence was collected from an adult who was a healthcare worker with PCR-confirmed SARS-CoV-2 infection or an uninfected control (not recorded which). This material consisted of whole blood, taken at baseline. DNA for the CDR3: TGTGCCAGCAGCGGCTACACCTTC. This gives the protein CASSGYTF.